This T cell receptor beta chain emerged from a study of shared clonotypes between healthy human individuals. TCRdb's table, derived via immunoSEQ multiplex PCR, lists solely in-frame clones and lacks some. The sample has some 500,000 clones; 95% to 97% are singletons. The table lists this clone with a count of one. Germline V gene lookup returns CDR1 SGHTA and CDR2 FQGTGA. With 2 bases removed from V and 3 bases from J, the gap between germline ends came to 10 bases. The CDR3 extends over 14 amino acids. The receptor comes from a woman aged 25 to 39 in good health. V is TRBV7-3 and J is TRBJ1-1; D possibly corresponds to TRBD1 (6 bases). The specimen was naive CD4+ T cells sorted from blood. Subset here: CD45RA+ positively selected. This CDR3 is CASSLQGPDTEAFF. In nucleotides, the CDR3 is TGTGCCAGCAGCTTACAGGGGCCGGACACTGAAGCTTTCTTT.